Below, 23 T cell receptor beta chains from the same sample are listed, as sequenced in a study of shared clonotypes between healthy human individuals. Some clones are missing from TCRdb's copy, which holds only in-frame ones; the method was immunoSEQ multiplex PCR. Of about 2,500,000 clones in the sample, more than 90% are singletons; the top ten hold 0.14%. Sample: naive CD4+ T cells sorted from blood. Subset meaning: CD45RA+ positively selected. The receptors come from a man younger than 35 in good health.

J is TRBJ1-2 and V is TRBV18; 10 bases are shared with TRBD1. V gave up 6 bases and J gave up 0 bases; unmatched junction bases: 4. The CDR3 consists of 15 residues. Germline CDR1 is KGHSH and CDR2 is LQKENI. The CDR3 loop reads CASSFGQGANYGYTF. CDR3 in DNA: TGTGCCAGCTCCTTCGGACAGGGGGCTAACTATGGCTACACCTTC.

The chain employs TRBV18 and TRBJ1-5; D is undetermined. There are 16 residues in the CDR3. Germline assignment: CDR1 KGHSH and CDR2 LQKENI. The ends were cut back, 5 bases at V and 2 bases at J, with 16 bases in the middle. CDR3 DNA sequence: TGTGCCAGCTCATTCGGCCTCCCGGACGGCAATCAGCCCCAGCATTTT. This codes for CASSFGLPDGNQPQHF.

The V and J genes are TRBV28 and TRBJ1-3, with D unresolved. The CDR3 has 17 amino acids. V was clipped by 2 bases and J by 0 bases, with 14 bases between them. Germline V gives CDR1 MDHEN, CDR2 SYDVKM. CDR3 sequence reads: CASSLSRTVNSGNTIYF. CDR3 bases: TGTGCCAGCAGTTTAAGTAGAACAGTAAACTCTGGAAACACCATATATTTT.

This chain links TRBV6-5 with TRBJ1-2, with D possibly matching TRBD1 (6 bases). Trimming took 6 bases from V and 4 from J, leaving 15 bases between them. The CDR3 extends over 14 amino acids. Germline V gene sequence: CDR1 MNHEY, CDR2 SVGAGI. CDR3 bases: TGTGCCAGCAGGCCCCCTGGGGGGCCCTATGGCTACACCTTC. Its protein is CASRPPGGPYGYTF.

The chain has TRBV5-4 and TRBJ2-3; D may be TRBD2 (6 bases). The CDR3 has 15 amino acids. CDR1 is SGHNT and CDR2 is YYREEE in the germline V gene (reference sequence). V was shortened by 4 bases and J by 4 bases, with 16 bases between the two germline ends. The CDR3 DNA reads TGTGCCAGCAGCCGGGGTTTTATAGCGGCAGATACGCAGTATTTT. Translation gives CASSRGFIAADTQYF.

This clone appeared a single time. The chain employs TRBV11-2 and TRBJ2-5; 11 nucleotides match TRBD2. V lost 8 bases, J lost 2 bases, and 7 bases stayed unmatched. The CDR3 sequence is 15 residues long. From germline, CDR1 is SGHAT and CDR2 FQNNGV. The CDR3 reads CASSGVAGGQETQYF. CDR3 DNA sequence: TGTGCCAGCTCCGGGGTAGCGGGGGGGCAAGAGACCCAGTACTTC.

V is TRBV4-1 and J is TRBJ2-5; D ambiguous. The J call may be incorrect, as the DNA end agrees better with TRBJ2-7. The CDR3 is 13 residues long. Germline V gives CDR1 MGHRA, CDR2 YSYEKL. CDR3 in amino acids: CASSQDLFYEQYF. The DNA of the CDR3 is TGCGCCAGCAGCCAAGACCTTTTCTACGAGCAGTACTTC.

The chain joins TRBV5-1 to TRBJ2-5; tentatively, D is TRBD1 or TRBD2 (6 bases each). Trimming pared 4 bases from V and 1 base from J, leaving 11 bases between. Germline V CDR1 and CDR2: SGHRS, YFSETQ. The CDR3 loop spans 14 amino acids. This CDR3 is CASSAGHGQETQYF. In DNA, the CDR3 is TGCGCCAGCAGCGCGGGACACGGCCAAGAGACCCAGTACTTC.

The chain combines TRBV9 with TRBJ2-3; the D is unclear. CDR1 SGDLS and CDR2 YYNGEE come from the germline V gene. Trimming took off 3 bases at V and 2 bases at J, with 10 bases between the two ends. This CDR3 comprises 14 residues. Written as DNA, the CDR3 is TGTGCCAGCAGCGGGAACAGCGACACAGATACGCAGTATTTT. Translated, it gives CASSGNSDTDTQYF.

CDR3 residues: CASSSLFTDTQYF. The CDR3 DNA reads TGTGCCAGCAGCTCCCTTTTCACAGATACGCAGTATTTT. V is TRBV9 and J is TRBJ2-3, with D unresolved. The CDR3 consists of 13 residues. V shed 4 bases and J shed 2 bases, with 8 bases lying between them. Germline CDR1 is SGDLS and CDR2 is YYNGEE.

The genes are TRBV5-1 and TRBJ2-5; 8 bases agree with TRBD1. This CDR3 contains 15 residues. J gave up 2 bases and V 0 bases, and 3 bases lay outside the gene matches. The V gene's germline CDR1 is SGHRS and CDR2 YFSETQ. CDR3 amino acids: CASSLATGEQETQYF. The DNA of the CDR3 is TGCGCCAGCAGCTTGGCGACAGGGGAACAAGAGACCCAGTACTTC.

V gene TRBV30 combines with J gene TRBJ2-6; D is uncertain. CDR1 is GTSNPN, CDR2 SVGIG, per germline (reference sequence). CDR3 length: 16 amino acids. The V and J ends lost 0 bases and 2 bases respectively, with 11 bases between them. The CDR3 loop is CAWSVLFLAGANVLTF. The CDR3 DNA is TGTGCCTGGAGTGTACTTTTTCTGGCTGGGGCCAACGTCCTGACTTTC.

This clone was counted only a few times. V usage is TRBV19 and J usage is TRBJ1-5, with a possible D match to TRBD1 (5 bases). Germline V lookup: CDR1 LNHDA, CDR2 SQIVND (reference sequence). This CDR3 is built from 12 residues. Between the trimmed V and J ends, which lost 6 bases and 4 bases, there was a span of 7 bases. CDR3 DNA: TGTGCCAGTAGGCCAGGGAATCAGCCCCAGCATTTT. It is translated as CASRPGNQPQHF.

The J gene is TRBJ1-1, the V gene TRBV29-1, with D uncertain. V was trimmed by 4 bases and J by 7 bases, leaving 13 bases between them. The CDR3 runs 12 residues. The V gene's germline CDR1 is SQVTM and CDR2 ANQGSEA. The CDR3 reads CSVGGTPIEAFF. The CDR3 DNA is TGCAGCGTTGGCGGCACCCCCATTGAAGCTTTCTTT.

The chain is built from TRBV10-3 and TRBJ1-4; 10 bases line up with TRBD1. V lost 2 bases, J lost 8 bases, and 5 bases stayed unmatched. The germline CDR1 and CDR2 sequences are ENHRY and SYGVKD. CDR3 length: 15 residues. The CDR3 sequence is CAISEAGTGEEKLFF. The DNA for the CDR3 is TGTGCCATCAGTGAGGCCGGGACAGGGGAGGAAAAACTGTTTTTT.

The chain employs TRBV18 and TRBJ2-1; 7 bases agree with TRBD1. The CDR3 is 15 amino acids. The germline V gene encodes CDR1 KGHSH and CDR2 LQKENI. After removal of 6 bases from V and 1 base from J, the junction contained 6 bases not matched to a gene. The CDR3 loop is CASSENRGSYNEQFF. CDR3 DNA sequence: TGTGCCAGCTCCGAAAACAGGGGTTCCTACAATGAGCAGTTCTTC.

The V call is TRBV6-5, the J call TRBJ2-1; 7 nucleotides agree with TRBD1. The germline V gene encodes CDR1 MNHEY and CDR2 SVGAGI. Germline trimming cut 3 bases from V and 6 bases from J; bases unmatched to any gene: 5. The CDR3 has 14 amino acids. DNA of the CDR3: TGTGCCAGCAGTTATGGACAGGACTCCAATGAGCAGTTCTTC. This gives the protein CASSYGQDSNEQFF.

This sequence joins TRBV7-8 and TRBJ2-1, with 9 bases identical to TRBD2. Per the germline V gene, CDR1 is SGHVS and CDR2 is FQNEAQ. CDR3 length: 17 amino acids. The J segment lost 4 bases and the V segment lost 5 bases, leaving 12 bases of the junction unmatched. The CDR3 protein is CASSNHIAGARYNEQFF. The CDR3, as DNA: TGTGCCAGCAGCAACCACATAGCGGGAGCCAGATACAATGAGCAGTTCTTC. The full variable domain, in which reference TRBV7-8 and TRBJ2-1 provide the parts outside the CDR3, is GAGVSQSPRYKVAKRGQDVALRCDPISGHVSLFWYQQALGQGPEFLTYFQNEAQLDKSGLPSDRFFAERPEGSVSTLKIQRTQQEDSAVYLCASSNHIAGARYNEQFFGPGTRLTVL.

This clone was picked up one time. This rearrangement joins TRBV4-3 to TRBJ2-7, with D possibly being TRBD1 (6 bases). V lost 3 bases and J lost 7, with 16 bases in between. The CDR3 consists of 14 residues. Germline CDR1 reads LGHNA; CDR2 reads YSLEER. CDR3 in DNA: TGCGCCAGCAGCCACGAGGGGGTTAAGGGAGAGCAGTACTTC. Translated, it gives CASSHEGVKGEQYF.

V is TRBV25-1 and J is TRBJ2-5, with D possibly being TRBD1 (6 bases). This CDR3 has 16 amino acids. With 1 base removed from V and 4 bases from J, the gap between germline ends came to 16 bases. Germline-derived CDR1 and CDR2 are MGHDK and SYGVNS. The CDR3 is CASSELGAGVLETQYF. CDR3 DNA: TGTGCCAGCAGTGAATTGGGCGCAGGGGTCTTAGAGACCCAGTACTTC. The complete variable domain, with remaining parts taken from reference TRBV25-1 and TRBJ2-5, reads EADIYQTPRYLVIGTGKKITLECSQTMGHDKMYWYQQDPGMELHLIHYSYGVNSTEKGDLSSESTVSRIRTEHFPLTLESARPSHTSQYLCASSELGAGVLETQYFGPGTRLLVL.

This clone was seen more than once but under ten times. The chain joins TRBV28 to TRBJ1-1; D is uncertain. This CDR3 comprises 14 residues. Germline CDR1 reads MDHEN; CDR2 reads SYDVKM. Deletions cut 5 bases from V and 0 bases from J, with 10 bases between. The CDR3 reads CASSPHSMNTEAFF. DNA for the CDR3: TGTGCCAGCAGTCCCCATAGCATGAACACTGAAGCTTTCTTT.

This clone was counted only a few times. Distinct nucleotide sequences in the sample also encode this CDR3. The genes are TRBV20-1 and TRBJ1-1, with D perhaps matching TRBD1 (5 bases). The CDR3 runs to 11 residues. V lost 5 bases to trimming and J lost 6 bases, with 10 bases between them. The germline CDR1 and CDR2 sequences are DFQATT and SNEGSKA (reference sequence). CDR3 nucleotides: TGCAGTGCTCTCCAGGGAGCTGAAGCTTTCTTT. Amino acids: CSALQGAEAFF.

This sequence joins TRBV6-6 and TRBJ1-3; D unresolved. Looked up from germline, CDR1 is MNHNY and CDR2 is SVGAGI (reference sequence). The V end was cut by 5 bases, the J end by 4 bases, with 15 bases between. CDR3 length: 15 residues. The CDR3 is CASSGLKRGGNTIYF. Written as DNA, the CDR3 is TGTGCCAGCAGTGGATTGAAAAGAGGAGGAAACACCATATATTTT.